Detailed here is one T cell receptor beta chain. Using immunoSEQ multiplex PCR, the repertoire was profiled, and TCRdb retains in-frame clones only, with some absent. Counted here are hundreds of thousands of clones, 95% occurring once; the ten biggest clones make up around 0.018%. This entry comes from a study of shared T cell receptors in the human thymus. V was pared by 2 bases and J by 3 bases, with 4 bases of the junction left unmatched. The germline V gene has CDR1 LNHNV and CDR2 YYDKDF (reference sequence). The CDR3 is made up of 17 amino acids. Sequencing was done on a sample of thymocytes. The V gene is TRBV15, the J gene TRBJ2-1, with TRBD2 matching over 13 bases. This clonotype was sampled from a human donor. CDR3 sequence reads: CATSRLGTSGIYNEQFF. The DNA for the CDR3 is TGTGCCACCAGCAGACTTGGGACTAGCGGGATCTACAATGAGCAGTTCTTC.